The T cell receptor beta chain described here comes from a study of T cell responses to AZD1222 COVID-19 vaccine (dated by TCRdb to about 2021). In terms of the full investigation: TCR sequencing covered 233 trial participants: about 210 given two doses of AZD1222 and 26 given two doses of MenACWY control vaccine. Enrollment into the trials was organized by age into subgroups of 18-55, 56-69 and 70-plus years, and those subgroups contained approximately 160, 26 and 62 TCR-sequenced participants, respectively.

The CDR3 covers 13 residues, taking in both the cysteine and the phenylalanine. Just the 39-base CDR3 DNA is kept, in frame starting at base 1. The germline V gene gives CDR1 as MRHNA and CDR2 as SNTAGT. Relative to germline, V is 8 bases shorter and J is 2 bases shorter, with 11 bases between their ends. This specimen's time point label, per the study, means: baseline before first vaccination. What this sample's treatment or condition label stands for: meningococcal conjugate vaccine given as trial control. Samples from vaccinated people were obtained from the UK trials COV001 and COV002, which included a single-blind randomized controlled phase 2/3 trial of AZD1222 (ChAdOx1 nCoV-19) in healthy adults. For TCRbeta chain sequencing, PBMC samples were collected from trial participants at day 0 and at day 28 after the second dose. The CDR3 regions of human TCRbeta chains were analyzed by immunosequencing. Turning to the authors' computational methods: Repertoire TCRs were checked for matches against a reference library of SARS-CoV-2-specific TCRs that had been generated using the MIRA antigen-specificity platform. Breadth was defined as the fraction of unique TCRs that were SARS-CoV-2-associated, and depth was defined as the fraction of total T cells that were SARS-CoV-2-associated. Using the MIRA data, every spike-specific TCR was mapped to the spike region that the TCR reacted to and assigned to either a CD4 or a CD8 class. Log10-transformed breadth and depth values were compared by one-way ANOVA with Sidak's multiple comparisons tests. Not all clones reach the TCRdb copy of this immuneACCESS table, which keeps in-frame sequences only. Checked studies attribute under half of the gap to unresolved V genes and leave the rest unexplained. The V and J calls and clone size were taken over from that table, and D and trimming were inferred from the DNA. In this sample the table shows 130,000 to 150,000 clones, about 81% of which occur a single time. Roughly 4% of the sample belongs to the ten largest clones.

About this clone itself: The clone's antigen remains unknown. Base quality data are lacking; no much larger clone is found one base away.

What the research found in general, with its limitations: Most participants were white British and females outnumbered males, and the authors suggested that clonal diversity may have been underestimated. Conclusions about previously exposed vaccinees were limited because only 5 or 6 AZD1222 recipients were SARS-CoV-2 seropositive at baseline. The whole spike protein was spanned by vaccine-associated CD4 TCRs, and dominant responses were seen in regions 160-218 and 743-854. Reportedly, almost half of the unique spike-specific TCRs recognized epitopes lying outside the regions that are mutated in the B.1.351 and B.1.1.7 variants. Because no day 14 peak-response samples were available, repertoires were characterized only after the peak T cell response. After two AZD1222 doses, both the breadth and the depth of spike-specific TCRs were significantly higher than at day 0 and than in MenACWY recipients. The 56-69-year group was small, and its depth increase did not reach significance, likely because of low power.

The sequence joins TRBV6-4 to TRBJ2-3; TRBD2 might be the D gene, on 6 matching bases. The starting material was peripheral blood, obtained on day 0 of MenACWY control vaccination. This TCR was sampled from an adult in good health. The sequence in DNA is TGTGCCAGCGGAGCGGGCCACACAGATACGCAGTATTTT. It translates as CASGAGHTDTQYF.